One sample yielded the 18 T cell receptor beta chains listed below, sequenced in a study of T cell repertoires in cytomegalovirus infection. Antigens of these TCRs are unknown. One entry per CDR3 protein, called by TCRdb with MiXCR from the reads. The repertoire holds hundreds of thousands of distinct CDR3 sequences, with around a third as singletons. Sequenced material: cultured CD8+ T cells from PBMCs, taken from culture after CMV antigen stimulation. These TCRs come from a human donor in good health (CMV status not recorded). Some clones in this sample may be carry-over from other donors' samples.

This chain links TRBV6-2 or TRBV6-3 with TRBJ1-1; no reliable D call. Trimming removed 3 bases from V and 4 bases from J, with 15 bases in between. Per germline, CDR1 MNHEY and CDR2 SVGEGT. The CDR3 is made up of 15 amino acids. The CDR3 sequence: CASSYLPEGATEAFF. The CDR3 DNA is TGTGCCAGCAGTTATTTACCTGAGGGAGCCACTGAAGCTTTCTTT.

The chain links TRBV12-3 or TRBV12-4 to TRBJ2-2, with D possibly being TRBD2 (5 bases). The CDR3 sequence is 14 residues long. The V gene lost 6 bases and the J gene lost 4 bases, with 12 bases spanning the gap. CDR3 nucleotides: TGTGCCAGCAGCGGACTCCCGGGCACCGGGGAGCTGTTTTTT. This codes for CASSGLPGTGELFF.

V usage is TRBV10-2 and J usage is TRBJ1-1, with D uncertain. V dropped 4 bases and J dropped 3 bases, with 12 bases sitting between them. The CDR3 length is 14 residues. The germline CDR1 and CDR2 sequences are WSHSY and SAAADI. The CDR3 loop is CASSVRFWDTEAFF. DNA of the CDR3: TGCGCCAGCAGTGTGAGGTTTTGGGACACTGAAGCTTTCTTT.

This clonotype was observed a handful of times. The CDR3 here is CASSPEEAGGRETQYF. For the CDR3, the DNA is TGTGCCAGCAGCCCCGAGGAGGCGGGGGGGCGAGAGACCCAGTACTTC. The V call is TRBV7-9, the J call TRBJ2-5, with 9 bases matching TRBD2. The CDR3 covers 16 residues. Looked up from germline, CDR1 is SEHNR and CDR2 is FQNEAQ (reference sequence). Losses at the gene ends were 5 bases for V and 4 bases for J; bases not matched to a gene: 11.

The rearrangement links TRBV10-3 to TRBJ2-5; no reliable D call. This CDR3 contains 12 residues. The V gene lost 6 bases and the J gene lost 5 bases, with 10 bases spanning the gap. CDR1 is ENHRY, CDR2 SYGVKD, per germline. CDR3 protein: CAIRDVEETQYF. The CDR3 nucleotides read TGTGCCATCAGAGACGTGGAGGAGACCCAGTACTTC.

There are a few counts of this clonotype. This chain connects TRBV12-3 or TRBV12-4 to TRBJ2-2; D remains unclear. V gave up 5 bases and J gave up 0 bases, with 13 bases separating them. The CDR3 contains 16 residues. This CDR3 is CASSPNGAPNTGELFF. In DNA, the CDR3 is TGTGCCAGCAGTCCGAACGGTGCCCCGAACACCGGGGAGCTGTTTTTT.

In its sample, this clonotype was seen a few times. The V and J genes are TRBV7-1 and TRBJ1-5; unclear D gene. TRBV7-1 belongs to the ORF category, with a function that is uncertain. The CDR3 length is 14 residues. Trimming removed 6 bases from V and 2 bases from J, with 11 bases in between. CDR3 nucleotide sequence: TGTGCCAGCAGACCCCCGGGAGGCAATCAGCCCCAGCATTTT. Amino acid sequence: CASRPPGGNQPQHF.

The genes are TRBV5-1 and TRBJ1-4, with 9 bases that match TRBD1. CDR3 length equals 14 residues. With 4 bases clipped from V and 8 bases from J, the junction kept 6 bases outside the gene matches. From germline, CDR1 is SGHRS and CDR2 YFSETQ. CDR3 in DNA: TGCGCCAGCAGCGAGGACAGGGGAGGCGAAAAACTGTTTTTT. It yields the protein CASSEDRGGEKLFF.

This clonotype has just a few counts. The V and J genes are TRBV7-9 and TRBJ1-2; unclear D gene. V dropped 5 bases and J dropped 10 bases, with 11 bases sitting between them. The germline V gene has CDR1 SEHNR and CDR2 FQNEAQ (reference sequence). CDR3 length equals 11 residues. The CDR3 nucleotides are TGTGCCAGCAGCCCTGGGAGGCACTACACCTTC. It translates to CASSPGRHYTF.

This clonotype has just one count. This sequence joins TRBV7-4 and TRBJ2-7; TRBD1 matches 9 bases. CDR1 is SGHVT and CDR2 is SQSDAQ in the germline V gene. The length of the CDR3 is 15 residues. Trimming removed 5 bases from V and 6 bases from J; junction bases left unmatched: 11. CDR3 residues: CASSPGTGILLEQYF. CDR3 DNA sequence: TGTGCCAGCAGCCCCGGGACAGGGATTTTGCTCGAGCAGTACTTC.

This clonotype was observed a handful of times. V is TRBV12-3 or TRBV12-4 and J is TRBJ2-3; D is uncertain. CDR3 length: 16 amino acids. Trimming stripped 5 bases from V and 1 base from J, with 16 bases between. CDR3 bases: TGTGCCAGCAGTCCCCAGAGCCTCCAAGGCACAGATACGCAGTATTTT. Its translation: CASSPQSLQGTDTQYF.

This clonotype was recorded at least ten times. The V call is TRBV7-2, the J call TRBJ1-1; no clear D gene. Trimming left V 1 base short and J 0 bases short, with 6 bases between. The V gene's germline CDR1 is SGHTA and CDR2 FQGNSA. This CDR3 region has 14 residues. CDR3 sequence (DNA): TGTGCCAGCAGCTTAGTGCCGTTGAACACTGAAGCTTTCTTT. Translating it yields CASSLVPLNTEAFF.

This sequence joins TRBV7-9 and TRBJ2-5, with no clear D. The CDR3 extends over 11 amino acids. V was shortened by 6 bases and J by 4 bases, with 6 bases between the two germline ends. CDR1 SEHNR and CDR2 FQNEAQ come from the germline V gene (reference sequence). The CDR3 bases are TGTGCCAGCAGTCAGATAGAGACCCAGTACTTC. Its protein product is CASSQIETQYF. Variable domain in full (rest from reference TRBV7-9 and TRBJ2-5): DTGVSQNPRHKITKRGQNVTFRCDPISEHNRLYWYRQTLGQGPEFLTYFQNEAQLEKSRLLSDRFSAERPKGSFSTLEIQRTEQGDSAMYLCASSQIETQYFGPGTRLLVL.

A few counts support this clonotype. This sequence joins TRBV10-3 and TRBJ1-3; possibly TRBD1 for D (6 bases). The CDR3 is 15 amino acids. V was cut by 8 bases and J by 0 bases, with 14 bases left in between. Germline CDR1 is ENHRY and CDR2 is SYGVKD. The CDR3 DNA reads TGTGCCATCCTACAGGGATTGAGCTCTGGAAACACCATATATTTT. Its protein product is CAILQGLSSGNTIYF.

The chain recombines TRBV5-4 with TRBJ2-1; D uncertain. CDR3 length equals 11 residues. Deletions cut 6 bases from V and 10 bases from J, with 11 bases between. From germline, CDR1 is SGHNT and CDR2 YYREEE (reference sequence). CDR3 DNA: TGTGCCAGCACCCAAGCACGCGAGCAGTTCTTC. Translation: CASTQAREQFF.

This clonotype was counted between two and nine times. This chain links TRBV14 with TRBJ2-1, with TRBD1 matching 8 bases. CDR3 length: 14 residues. Germline V CDR1 and CDR2: SGHDN, FVKESK. Trimming took 1 base from V and 7 from J; bases not matched to a gene: 3. DNA of the CDR3: TGTGCCAGCAGCCAAGCTACAGGGGGGAATGAGCAGTTCTTC. This codes for CASSQATGGNEQFF.

This rearrangement joins TRBV20-1 to TRBJ2-7; D gene ambiguous. The germline CDR1 and CDR2 sequences are DFQATT and SNEGSKA (reference sequence). V dropped 1 base and J dropped 3 bases, with 13 bases sitting between them. The CDR3 has 14 amino acids. The CDR3 sequence is CSARGQDHHYEQYF. DNA of the CDR3: TGCAGTGCTAGAGGCCAGGATCATCACTACGAGCAGTACTTC.

This chain joins TRBV20-1 and TRBJ2-1, with a possible D match to TRBD1 (5 bases). The germline V gene has CDR1 DFQATT and CDR2 SNEGSKA (reference sequence). Trimming removed 6 bases at V and 0 bases at J, with 15 bases between. CDR3 length: 15 residues. As DNA, the CDR3 is TGCAGTGCCAGCGAATGGGGCTACTCCTACAATGAGCAGTTCTTC. The encoded protein is CSASEWGYSYNEQFF.